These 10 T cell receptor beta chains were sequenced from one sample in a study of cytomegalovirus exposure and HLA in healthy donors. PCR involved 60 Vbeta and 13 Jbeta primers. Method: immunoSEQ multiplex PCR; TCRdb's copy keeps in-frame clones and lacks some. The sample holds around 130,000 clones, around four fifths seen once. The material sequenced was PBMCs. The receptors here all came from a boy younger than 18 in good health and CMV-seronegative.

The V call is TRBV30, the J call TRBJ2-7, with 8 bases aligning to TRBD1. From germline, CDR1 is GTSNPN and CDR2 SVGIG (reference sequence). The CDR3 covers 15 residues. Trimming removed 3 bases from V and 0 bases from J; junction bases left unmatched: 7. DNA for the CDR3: TGTGCCTGGAGCGTCATGACAGGGGCCTCCTACGAGCAGTACTTC. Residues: CAWSVMTGASYEQYF.

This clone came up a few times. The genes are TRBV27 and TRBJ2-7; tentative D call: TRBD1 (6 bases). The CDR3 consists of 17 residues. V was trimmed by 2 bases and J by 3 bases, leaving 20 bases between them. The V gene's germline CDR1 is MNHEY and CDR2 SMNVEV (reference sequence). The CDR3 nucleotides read TGTGCCAGCAGTTTAAAGGGGCTACAGGGTTCATTCTACGAGCAGTACTTC. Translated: CASSLKGLQGSFYEQYF.

The CDR3 here is CASNLSNQPQHF. In DNA, the CDR3 is TGTGCCAGCAACTTGAGCAATCAGCCCCAGCATTTT. The chain links TRBV6-4 to TRBJ1-5; D is unclear. Germline V gene lookup returns CDR1 MRHNA and CDR2 SNTAGT. This CDR3 comprises 12 residues. Deletions cut 7 bases from V and 1 base from J, with 5 bases between.

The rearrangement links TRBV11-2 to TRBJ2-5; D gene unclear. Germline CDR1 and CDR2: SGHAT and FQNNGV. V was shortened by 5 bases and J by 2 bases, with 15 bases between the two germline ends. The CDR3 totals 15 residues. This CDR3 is CASSKLVGGQETQYF. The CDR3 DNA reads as TGTGCCAGCAGCAAATTGGTTGGCGGACAAGAGACCCAGTACTTC.

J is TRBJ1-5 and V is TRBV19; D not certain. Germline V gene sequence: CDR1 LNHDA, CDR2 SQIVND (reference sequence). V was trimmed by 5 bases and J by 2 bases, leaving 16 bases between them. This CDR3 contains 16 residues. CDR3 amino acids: CASSDGIYEGNQPQHF. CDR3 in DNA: TGTGCCAGTAGTGACGGGATCTATGAGGGCAATCAGCCCCAGCATTTT.

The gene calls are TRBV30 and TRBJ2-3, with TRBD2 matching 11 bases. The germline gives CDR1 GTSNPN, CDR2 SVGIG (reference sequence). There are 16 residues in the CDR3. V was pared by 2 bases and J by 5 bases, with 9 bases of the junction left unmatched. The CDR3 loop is CAWSTATSGIGDTQYF. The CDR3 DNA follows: TGTGCCTGGAGTACAGCGACTAGCGGGATAGGAGATACGCAGTATTTT.

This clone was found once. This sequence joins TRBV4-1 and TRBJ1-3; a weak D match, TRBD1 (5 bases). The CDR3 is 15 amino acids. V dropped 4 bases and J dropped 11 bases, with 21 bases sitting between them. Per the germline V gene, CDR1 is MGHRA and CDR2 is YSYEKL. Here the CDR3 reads CASSRSSGLRGAIYF. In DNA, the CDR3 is TGCGCCAGCAGCCGAAGTTCGGGACTCCGAGGAGCCATATATTTT.

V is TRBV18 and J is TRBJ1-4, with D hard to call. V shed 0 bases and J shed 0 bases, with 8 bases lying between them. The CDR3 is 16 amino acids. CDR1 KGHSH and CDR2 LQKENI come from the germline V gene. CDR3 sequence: CASSPPLAATNEKLFF. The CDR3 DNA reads TGTGCCAGCTCACCACCATTGGCAGCAACTAATGAAAAACTGTTTTTT. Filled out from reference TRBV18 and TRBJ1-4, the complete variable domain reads NAGVMQNPRHLVRRRGQEARLRCSPMKGHSHVYWYRQLPEEGLKFMVYLQKENIIDESGMPKERFSAEFPKEGPSILRIQQVVRGDSAAYFCASSPPLAATNEKLFFGSGTQLSVL.

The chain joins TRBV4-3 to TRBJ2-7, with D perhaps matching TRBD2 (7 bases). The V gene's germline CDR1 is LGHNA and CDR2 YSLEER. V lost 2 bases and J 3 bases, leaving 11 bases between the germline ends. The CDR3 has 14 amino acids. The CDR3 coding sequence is TGCGCCAGCAGCCAATCGAGGGGGGGCTACGAGCAGTACTTC. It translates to CASSQSRGGYEQYF.

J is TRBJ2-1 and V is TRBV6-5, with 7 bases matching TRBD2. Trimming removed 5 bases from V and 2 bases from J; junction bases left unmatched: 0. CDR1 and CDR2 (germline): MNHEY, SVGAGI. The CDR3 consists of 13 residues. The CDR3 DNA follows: TGTGCCAGCAGTGGACTAGCCTACAATGAGCAGTTCTTC. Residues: CASSGLAYNEQFF.